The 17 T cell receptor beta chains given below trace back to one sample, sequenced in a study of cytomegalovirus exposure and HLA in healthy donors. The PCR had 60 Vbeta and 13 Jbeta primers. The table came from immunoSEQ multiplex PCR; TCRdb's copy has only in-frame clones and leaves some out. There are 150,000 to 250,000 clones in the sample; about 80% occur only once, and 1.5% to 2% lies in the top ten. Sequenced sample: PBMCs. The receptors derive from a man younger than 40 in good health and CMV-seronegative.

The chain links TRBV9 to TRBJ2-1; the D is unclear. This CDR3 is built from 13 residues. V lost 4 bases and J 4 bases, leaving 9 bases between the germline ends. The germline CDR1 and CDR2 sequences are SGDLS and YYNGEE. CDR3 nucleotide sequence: TGTGCCAGCAGCCCGAGCAGGTACAATGAGCAGTTCTTC. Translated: CASSPSRYNEQFF.

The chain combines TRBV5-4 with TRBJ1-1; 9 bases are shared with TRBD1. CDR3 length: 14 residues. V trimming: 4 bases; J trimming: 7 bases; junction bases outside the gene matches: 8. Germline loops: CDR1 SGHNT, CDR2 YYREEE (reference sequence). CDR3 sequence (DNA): TGTGCCAGCAGCAGTTACAGGGGGCGAGGTGAAGCTTTCTTT. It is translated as CASSSYRGRGEAFF.

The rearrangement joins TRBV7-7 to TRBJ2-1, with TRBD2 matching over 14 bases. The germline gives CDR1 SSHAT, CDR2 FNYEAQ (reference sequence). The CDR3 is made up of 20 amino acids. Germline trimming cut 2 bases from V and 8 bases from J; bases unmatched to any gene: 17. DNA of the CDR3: TGTGCCAGCAGCTTACGGGGACTAGCGGGAGCAGTCTCGGGAGGGGATGAGCAGTTCTTC. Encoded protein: CASSLRGLAGAVSGGDEQFF.

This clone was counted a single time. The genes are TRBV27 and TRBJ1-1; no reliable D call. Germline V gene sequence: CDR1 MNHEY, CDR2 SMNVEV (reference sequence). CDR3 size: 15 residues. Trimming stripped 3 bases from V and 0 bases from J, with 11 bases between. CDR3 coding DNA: TGTGCCAGCAGTTTTGGAGGACTCCTGAACACTGAAGCTTTCTTT. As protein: CASSFGGLLNTEAFF.

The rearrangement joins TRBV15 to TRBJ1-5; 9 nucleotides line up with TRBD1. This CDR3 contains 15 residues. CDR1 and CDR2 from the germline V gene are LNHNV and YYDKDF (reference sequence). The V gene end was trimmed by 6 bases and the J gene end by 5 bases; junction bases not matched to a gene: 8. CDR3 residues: CATSSTGGAYQPQHF. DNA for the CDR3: TGTGCCACCAGTTCGACAGGGGGAGCATATCAGCCCCAGCATTTT.

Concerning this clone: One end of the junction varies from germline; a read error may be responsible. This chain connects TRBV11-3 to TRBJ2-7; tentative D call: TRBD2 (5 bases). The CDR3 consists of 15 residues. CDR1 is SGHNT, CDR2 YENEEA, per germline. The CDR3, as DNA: TGTGCCAGCAGCCCCTCGGGCCAGGAGGCCTATGAGCAGTACTTC. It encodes CASSPSGQEAYEQYF.

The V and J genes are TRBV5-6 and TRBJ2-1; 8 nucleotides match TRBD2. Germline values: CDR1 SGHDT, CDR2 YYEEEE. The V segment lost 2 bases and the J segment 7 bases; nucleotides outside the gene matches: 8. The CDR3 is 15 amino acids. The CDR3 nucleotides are TGTGCCAGCAGCTTCTCGGGAGGGGCGGGTAATGAGCAGTTCTTC. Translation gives CASSFSGGAGNEQFF.

CDR3 coding DNA: TGCACCAGCAGCCAAGCTTGTGTACTAGCGGGACCCACAGATACGCAGTATTTT. It translates to CTSSQACVLAGPTDTQYF. The chain combines TRBV1 with TRBJ2-3; TRBD2, the table's D call, was not compared with the DNA. TRBV1 is noted as a pseudogene. This CDR3 has 18 residues.

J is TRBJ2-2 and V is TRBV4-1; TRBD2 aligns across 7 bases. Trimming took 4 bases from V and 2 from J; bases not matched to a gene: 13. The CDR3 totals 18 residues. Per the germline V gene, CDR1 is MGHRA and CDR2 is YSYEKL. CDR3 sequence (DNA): TGCGCCAGCAGCCCACGAAGTGGCCTAGCGGATAACACCGGGGAGCTGTTTTTT. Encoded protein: CASSPRSGLADNTGELFF.

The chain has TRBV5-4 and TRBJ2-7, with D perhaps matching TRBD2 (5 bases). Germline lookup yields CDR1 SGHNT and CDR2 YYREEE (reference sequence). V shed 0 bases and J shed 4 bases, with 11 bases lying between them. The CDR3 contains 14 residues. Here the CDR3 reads CASSLVTSDYEQYF. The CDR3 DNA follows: TGTGCCAGCAGCTTGGTTACTAGTGATTACGAGCAGTACTTC.

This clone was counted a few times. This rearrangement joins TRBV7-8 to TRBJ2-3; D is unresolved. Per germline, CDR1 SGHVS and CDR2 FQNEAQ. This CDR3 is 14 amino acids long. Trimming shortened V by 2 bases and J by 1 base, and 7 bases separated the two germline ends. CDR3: CASSLRGRTDTQYF. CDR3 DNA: TGTGCCAGCAGCTTACGCGGTCGCACAGATACGCAGTATTTT.

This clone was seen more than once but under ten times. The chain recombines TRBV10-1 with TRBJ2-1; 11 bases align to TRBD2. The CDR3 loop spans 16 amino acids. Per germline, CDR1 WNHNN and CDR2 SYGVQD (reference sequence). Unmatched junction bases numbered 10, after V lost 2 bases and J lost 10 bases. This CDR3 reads CASSETLAGGPGEQFF. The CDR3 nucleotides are TGCGCCAGCAGTGAGACCTTAGCGGGAGGGCCCGGAGAGCAGTTCTTC.

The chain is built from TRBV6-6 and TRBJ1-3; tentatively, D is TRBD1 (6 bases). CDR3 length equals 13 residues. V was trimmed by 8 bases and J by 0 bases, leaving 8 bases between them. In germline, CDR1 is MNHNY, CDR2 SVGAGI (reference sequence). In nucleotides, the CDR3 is TGTGCCAGCGTACAGGGCTCTGGAAACACCATATATTTT. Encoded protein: CASVQGSGNTIYF.

CDR3 residues: CASSPVGTSGTEAFF. CDR3 DNA sequence: TGCGCCAGCAGCCCCGTTGGCACTTCGGGGACTGAAGCTTTCTTT. The V and J genes are TRBV5-1 and TRBJ1-1; no firm D call. V was clipped by 4 bases and J by 5 bases, with 18 bases between them. The CDR3 runs 15 residues. From germline, CDR1 is SGHRS and CDR2 YFSETQ.

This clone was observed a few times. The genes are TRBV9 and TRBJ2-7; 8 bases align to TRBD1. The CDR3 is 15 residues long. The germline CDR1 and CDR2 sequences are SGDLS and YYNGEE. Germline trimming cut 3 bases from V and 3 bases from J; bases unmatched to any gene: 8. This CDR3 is CASSDRDRTFYEQYF. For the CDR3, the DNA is TGTGCCAGCAGCGACCGGGACAGGACGTTCTACGAGCAGTACTTC.

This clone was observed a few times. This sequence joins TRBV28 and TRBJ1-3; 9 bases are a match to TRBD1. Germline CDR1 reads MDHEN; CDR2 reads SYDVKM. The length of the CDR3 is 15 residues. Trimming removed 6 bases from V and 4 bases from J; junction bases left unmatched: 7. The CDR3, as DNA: TGTGCCAGCAGCAAACAGGGGGCTATGGGAAACACCATATATTTT. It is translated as CASSKQGAMGNTIYF.

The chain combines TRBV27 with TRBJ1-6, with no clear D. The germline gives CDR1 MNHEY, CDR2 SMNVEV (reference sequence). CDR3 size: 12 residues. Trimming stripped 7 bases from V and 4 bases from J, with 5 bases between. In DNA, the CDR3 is TGTGCCAGCACTCTATATAATTCACCCCTCCACTTT. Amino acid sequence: CASTLYNSPLHF.